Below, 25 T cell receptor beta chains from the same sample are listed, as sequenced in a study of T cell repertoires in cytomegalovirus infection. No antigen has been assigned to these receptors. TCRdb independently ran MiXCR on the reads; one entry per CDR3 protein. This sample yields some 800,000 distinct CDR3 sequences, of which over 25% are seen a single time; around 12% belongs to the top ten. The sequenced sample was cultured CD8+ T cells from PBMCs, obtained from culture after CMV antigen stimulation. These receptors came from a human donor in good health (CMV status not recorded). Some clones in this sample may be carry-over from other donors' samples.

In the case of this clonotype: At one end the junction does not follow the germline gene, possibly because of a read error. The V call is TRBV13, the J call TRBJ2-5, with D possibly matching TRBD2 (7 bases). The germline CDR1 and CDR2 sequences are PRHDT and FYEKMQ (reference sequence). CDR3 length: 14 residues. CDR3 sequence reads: CASSSPGGRKTQYF. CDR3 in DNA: TGTGCCAGCAGCTCACCGGGGGGCCGGAAGACCCAGTACTTT. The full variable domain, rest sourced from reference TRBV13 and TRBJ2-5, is AAGVIQSPRHLIKEKRETATLKCYPIPRHDTVYWYQQGPGQDPQFLISFYEKMQSDKGSIPDRFSAQQFSDYHSELNMSSLELGDSALYFCASSSPGGRKTQYFGPGTRLLVL.

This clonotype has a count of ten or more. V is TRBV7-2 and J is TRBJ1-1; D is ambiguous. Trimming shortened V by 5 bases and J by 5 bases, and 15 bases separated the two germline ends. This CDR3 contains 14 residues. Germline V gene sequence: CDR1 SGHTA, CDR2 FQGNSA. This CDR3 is CASSIDNLGTEAFF. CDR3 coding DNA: TGTGCCAGCAGCATCGACAATCTGGGGACTGAAGCTTTCTTT.

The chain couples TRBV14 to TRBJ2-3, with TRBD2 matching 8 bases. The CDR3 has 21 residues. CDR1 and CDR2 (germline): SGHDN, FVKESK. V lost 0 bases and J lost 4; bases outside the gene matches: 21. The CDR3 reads CASSQDRRLNPGLGSADTQYF. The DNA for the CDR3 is TGTGCCAGCAGCCAAGATCGGAGACTGAATCCGGGACTAGGATCCGCAGATACGCAGTATTTT. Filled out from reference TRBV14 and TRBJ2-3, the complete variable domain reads EAGVTQFPSHSVIEKGQTVTLRCDPISGHDNLYWYRRVMGKEIKFLLHFVKESKQDESGMPNNRFLAERTGGTYSTLKVQPAELEDSGVYFCASSQDRRLNPGLGSADTQYFGPGTRLTVL.

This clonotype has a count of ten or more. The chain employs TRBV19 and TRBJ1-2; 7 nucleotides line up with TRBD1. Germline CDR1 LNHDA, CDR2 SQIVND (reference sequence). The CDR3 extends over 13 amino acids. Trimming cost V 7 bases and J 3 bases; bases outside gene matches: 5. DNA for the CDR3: TGTGCCAGTAAGGGGGCGGAAGACTATGGCTACACCTTC. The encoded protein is CASKGAEDYGYTF. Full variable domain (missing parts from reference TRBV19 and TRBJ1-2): DGGITQSPKYLFRKEGQNVTLSCEQNLNHDAMYWYRQDPGQGLRLIYYSQIVNDFQKGDIAEGYSVSREKKESFPLTVTSAQKNPTAFYLCASKGAEDYGYTFGSGTRLTVV.

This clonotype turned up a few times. CDR3 loop: CALEDTDTQYF. The CDR3 DNA follows: TGTGCCCTGGAAGACACAGATACGCAGTATTTT. The chain joins TRBV7-9 to TRBJ2-3, with D hard to call. This CDR3 is 11 amino acids long. In germline, CDR1 is SEHNR, CDR2 FQNEAQ (reference sequence). V lost 11 bases and J lost 2, with 8 bases in between.

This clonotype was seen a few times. The CDR3 is CASSSGQGGLAGNNEQFF. CDR3 DNA sequence: TGTGCCAGCAGCTCGGGCCAGGGCGGGCTAGCGGGAAACAATGAGCAGTTCTTC. The chain employs TRBV7-6 and TRBJ2-1; 9 nucleotides agree with TRBD2. The germline V gene encodes CDR1 SGHVS and CDR2 FNYEAQ. This CDR3 spans 18 amino acids. The J segment lost 5 bases and the V segment lost 4 bases, leaving 15 bases of the junction unmatched. Combining the CDR3 with reference TRBV7-6 and TRBJ2-1 gives the whole variable domain GAGVSQSPRYKVTKRGQDVALRCDPISGHVSLYWYRQALGQGPEFLTYFNYEAQQDKSGLPNDRFSAERPEGSISTLTIQRTEQRDSAMYRCASSSGQGGLAGNNEQFFGPGTRLTVL.

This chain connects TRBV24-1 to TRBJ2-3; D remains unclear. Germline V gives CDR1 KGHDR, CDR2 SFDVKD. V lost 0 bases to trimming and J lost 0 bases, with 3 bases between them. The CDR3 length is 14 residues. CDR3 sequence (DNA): TGTGCCACCAGTGATTTGGTCAGCACAGATACGCAGTATTTT. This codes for CATSDLVSTDTQYF.

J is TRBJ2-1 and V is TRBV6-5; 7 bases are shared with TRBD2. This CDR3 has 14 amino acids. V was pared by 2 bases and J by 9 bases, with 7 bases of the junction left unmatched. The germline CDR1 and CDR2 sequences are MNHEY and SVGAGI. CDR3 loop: CASSYTWGGVEQFF. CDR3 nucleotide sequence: TGTGCCAGCAGTTACACCTGGGGAGGGGTTGAGCAGTTCTTC.

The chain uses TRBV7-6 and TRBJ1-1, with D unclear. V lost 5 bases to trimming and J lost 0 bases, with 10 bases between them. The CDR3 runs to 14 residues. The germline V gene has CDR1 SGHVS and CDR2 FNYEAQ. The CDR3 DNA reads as TGTGCCAGCAGCCTTAATGGGGTGAACACTGAAGCTTTCTTT. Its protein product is CASSLNGVNTEAFF.

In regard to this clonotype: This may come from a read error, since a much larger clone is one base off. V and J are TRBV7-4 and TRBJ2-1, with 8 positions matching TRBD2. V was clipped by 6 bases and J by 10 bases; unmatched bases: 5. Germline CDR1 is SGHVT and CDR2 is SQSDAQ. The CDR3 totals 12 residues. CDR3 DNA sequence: TGTGCCAGCAGGGGACTAGTGTGGGAGCAGTTCTTC. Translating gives CASRGLVWEQFF.

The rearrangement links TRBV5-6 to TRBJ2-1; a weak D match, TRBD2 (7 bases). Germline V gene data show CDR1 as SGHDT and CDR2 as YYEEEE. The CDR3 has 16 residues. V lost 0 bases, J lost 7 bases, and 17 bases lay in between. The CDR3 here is CASSLGTGGGLNEQFF. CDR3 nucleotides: TGTGCCAGCAGCTTGGGGACTGGCGGGGGCTTGAATGAGCAGTTCTTC.

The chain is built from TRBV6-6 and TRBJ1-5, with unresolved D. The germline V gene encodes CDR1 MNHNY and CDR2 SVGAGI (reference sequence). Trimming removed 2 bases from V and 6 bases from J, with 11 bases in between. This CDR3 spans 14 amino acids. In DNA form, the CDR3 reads TGTGCCAGCAGTTACGGGCAGGTCGGTCAGCCCCAGCATTTT. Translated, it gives CASSYGQVGQPQHF.

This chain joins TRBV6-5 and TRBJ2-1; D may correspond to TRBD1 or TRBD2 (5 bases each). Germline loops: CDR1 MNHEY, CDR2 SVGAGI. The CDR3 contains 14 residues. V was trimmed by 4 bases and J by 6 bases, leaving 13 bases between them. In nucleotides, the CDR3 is TGTGCCAGCAGTTTCTCCATGAGGGGCAATGAGCAGTTCTTC. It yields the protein CASSFSMRGNEQFF.

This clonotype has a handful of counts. The CDR3 DNA sequence: TGTGCCAGCAGTTTCCTAGCGGGGGGGCCCCATGAGCAGTTCTTC. Protein: CASSFLAGGPHEQFF. The chain recombines TRBV7-6 with TRBJ2-1; TRBD2 matches 12 bases. With 6 bases clipped from V and 8 bases from J, the junction kept 8 bases outside the gene matches. CDR1 and CDR2 from the germline V gene are SGHVS and FNYEAQ. This CDR3 is built from 15 residues.

The CDR3 spells CASSLQRSEKAFF. CDR3 nucleotides: TGTGCCAGCAGTTTACAGCGATCCGAGAAGGCTTTCTTT. The gene calls are TRBV6-5 and TRBJ1-1; D is undetermined. With 4 bases removed from V and 11 bases from J, the gap between germline ends came to 17 bases. Germline values: CDR1 MNHEY, CDR2 SVGAGI. This CDR3 region has 13 residues.

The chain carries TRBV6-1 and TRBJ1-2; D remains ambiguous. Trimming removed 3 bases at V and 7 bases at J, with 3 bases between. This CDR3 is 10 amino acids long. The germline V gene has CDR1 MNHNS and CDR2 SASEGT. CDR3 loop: CASSDPGYTF. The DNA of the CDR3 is TGTGCCAGCAGTGACCCTGGCTACACCTTC.

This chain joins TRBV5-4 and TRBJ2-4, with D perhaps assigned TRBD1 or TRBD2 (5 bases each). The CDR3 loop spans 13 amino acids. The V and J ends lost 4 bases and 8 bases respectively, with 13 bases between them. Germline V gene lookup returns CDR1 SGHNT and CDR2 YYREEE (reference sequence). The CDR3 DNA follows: TGTGCCAGCAGCGGGACCGACAAGTACATTCAGTACTTC. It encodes CASSGTDKYIQYF. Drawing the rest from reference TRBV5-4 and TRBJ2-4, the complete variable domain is ETGVTQSPTHLIKTRGQQVTLRCSSQSGHNTVSWYQQALGQGPQFIFQYYREEENGRGNFPPRFSGLQFPNYSSELNVNALELDDSALYLCASSGTDKYIQYFGAGTRLSVL.

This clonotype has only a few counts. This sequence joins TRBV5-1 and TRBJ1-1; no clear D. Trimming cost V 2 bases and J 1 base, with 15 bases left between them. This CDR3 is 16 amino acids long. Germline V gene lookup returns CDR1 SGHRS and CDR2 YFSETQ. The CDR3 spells CASSLTPEGSNTEAFF. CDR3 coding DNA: TGCGCCAGCAGCTTAACCCCAGAAGGGTCGAACACTGAAGCTTTCTTT.

The CDR3 sequence: CASSYRDRGSDTQYF. CDR3 nucleotide sequence: TGTGCCAGCAGCTACCGGGACAGGGGGTCAGATACGCAGTATTTT. The chain employs TRBV7-9 and TRBJ2-3; 11 nucleotides agree with TRBD1. Germline lookup yields CDR1 SEHNR and CDR2 FQNEAQ (reference sequence). V was clipped by 4 bases and J by 4 bases; unmatched bases: 4. CDR3 size: 15 residues.

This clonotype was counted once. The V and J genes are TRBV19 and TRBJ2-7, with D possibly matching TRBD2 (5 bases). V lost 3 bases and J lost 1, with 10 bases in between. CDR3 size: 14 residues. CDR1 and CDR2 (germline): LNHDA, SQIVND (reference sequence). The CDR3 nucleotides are TGTGCCAGTAGTATGGTTGGCGGGTCCTACGAGCAGTACTTC. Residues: CASSMVGGSYEQYF.

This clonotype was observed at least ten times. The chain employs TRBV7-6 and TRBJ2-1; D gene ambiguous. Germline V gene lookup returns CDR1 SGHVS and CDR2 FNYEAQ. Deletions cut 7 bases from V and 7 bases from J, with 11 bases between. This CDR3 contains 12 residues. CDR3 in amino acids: CASTLEPNEQFF. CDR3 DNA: TGTGCCAGCACCCTAGAGCCAAATGAGCAGTTCTTC.

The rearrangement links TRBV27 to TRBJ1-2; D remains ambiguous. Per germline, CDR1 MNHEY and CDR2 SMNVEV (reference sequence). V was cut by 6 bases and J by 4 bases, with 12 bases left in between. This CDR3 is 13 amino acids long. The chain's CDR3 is CASSPTEFYGYTF. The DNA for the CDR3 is TGTGCCAGCAGCCCGACGGAGTTCTATGGCTACACCTTC.

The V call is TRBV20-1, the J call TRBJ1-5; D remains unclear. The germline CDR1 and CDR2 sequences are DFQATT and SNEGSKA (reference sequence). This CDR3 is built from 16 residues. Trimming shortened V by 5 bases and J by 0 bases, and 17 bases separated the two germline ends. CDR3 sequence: CSALLRGDYSNQPQHF. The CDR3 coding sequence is TGCAGTGCTTTGCTCCGGGGAGACTATAGCAATCAGCCCCAGCATTTT.

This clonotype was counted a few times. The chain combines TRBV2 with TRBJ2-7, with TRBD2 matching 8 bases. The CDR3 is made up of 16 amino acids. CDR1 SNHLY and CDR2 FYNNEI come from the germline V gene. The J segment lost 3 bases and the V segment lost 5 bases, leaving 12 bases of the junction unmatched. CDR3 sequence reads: CASSPTYTSGLYEQYF. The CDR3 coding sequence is TGTGCCAGCAGTCCAACCTATACTAGCGGACTCTACGAGCAGTACTTC.

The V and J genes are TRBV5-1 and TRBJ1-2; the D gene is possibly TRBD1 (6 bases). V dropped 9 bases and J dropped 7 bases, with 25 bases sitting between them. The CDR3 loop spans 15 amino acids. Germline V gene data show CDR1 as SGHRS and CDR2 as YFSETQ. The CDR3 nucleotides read TGCGCCAACAGACCCGAACAGGGATTAAGGTCTGGCTACACCTTC. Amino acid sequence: CANRPEQGLRSGYTF.